This T cell receptor (beta chain) comes out of a study of human T cells and chemical hapten exposure. Across the whole study: Patches with 0.01% DPC went on the upper back, and the tests were read at 6 days.

Time point described: pre-sensitization, week 0. Indicated treatment: therapeutic diphenylcyclopropenone sensitization with weekly scalp DPC. Worth noting for this clonotype: Its antigen is unidentified.

Broader study findings: The formation of large CDR3 similarity clusters by expanded TCRs significantly exceeded that of controls. PT1 expanded TCR numbers tracked positively with patch test score.

TCRdb processed the RACE reads anew with MiXCR; each CDR3 protein has one entry. Of 300,000 to 400,000 distinct CDR3 sequences in the sample, roughly 5.3% were seen once. The material was whole blood, obtained in connection with sensitization to the hapten diphenylcyclopropenone (DPC). This TCR came from a woman aged 45-65 years with alopecia areata. Some clones in this sample may be carry-over from other donors' samples.

In DNA form, the CDR3 reads TGTGCCAGCAGTTGGGGGGAAACGGGGGAGCAGTACTTC. Its protein product is CASSWGETGEQYF. V gene TRBV28 combines with J gene TRBJ2-7; perhaps TRBD2 as D (6 bases). V dropped 4 bases and J dropped 7 bases, with 14 bases sitting between them. This CDR3 region has 13 residues. CDR1 is MDHEN and CDR2 is SYDVKM in the germline V gene.